This is a list of T cell receptor beta chains from one sample in a study of cytomegalovirus exposure and HLA in healthy donors. Some clones are missing from TCRdb's copy, which holds only in-frame ones; the method was immunoSEQ multiplex PCR. The table shows approximately 130,000 clones, with roughly 9% occurring only once. Sequencing used PBMCs. All receptors derive from a woman aged 40-49 years in good health and CMV-seropositive. CDR3s include the opening cysteine and the closing phenylalanine or tryptophan. A D gene is named only where the DNA matches it firmly. For some rows the clone size is stated as once, few or many, or as a class when expanded; others skip it.

cdr3_length: 12
j_call: TRBJ1-6
clone_size: -
v_call: TRBV7-2
d_call: -
cdr3_nt: TGTGCCAGCAGCTTGGAGTATTCACCCCTACACTTT
cdr3_aa: CASSLEYSPLHF

cdr3_length: 13
j_call: TRBJ2-1
clone_size: -
v_call: TRBV5-6
d_call: -
cdr3_nt: TGTGCCAGCAGCAGAGCCGGGGTGAATGAGCAGTTCTTC
cdr3_aa: CASSRAGVNEQFF

cdr3_length: 18
j_call: TRBJ1-6
clone_size: -
v_call: TRBV19
d_call: TRBD1
cdr3_nt: TGTGCCAGTAGTATAGAGGGGACAGCTAGCTCCTATAATTCACCCCTCCACTTT
cdr3_aa: CASSIEGTASSYNSPLHF

cdr3_length: 14
j_call: TRBJ1-4
clone_size: few
v_call: TRBV5-1
d_call: -
cdr3_nt: TGCGCCAGCAGCTTGGGAGGAATGAATGAAAAACTGTTTTTT
cdr3_aa: CASSLGGMNEKLFF

cdr3_length: 11
j_call: TRBJ2-7
clone_size: -
v_call: TRBV7-2
d_call: -
cdr3_nt: TGTGCCAGCAGCCCAGGAACTGAGCAGTACTTC
cdr3_aa: CASSPGTEQYF

cdr3_length: 15
j_call: TRBJ1-2
clone_size: few
v_call: TRBV4-1
d_call: -
cdr3_nt: TGCGCCAGCAGCCAAGGGCCGCAGGGGCCCTATGGCTACACCTTC
cdr3_aa: CASSQGPQGPYGYTF

cdr3_length: 13
j_call: TRBJ1-1
clone_size: -
v_call: TRBV6-1
d_call: -
cdr3_nt: TGTGCCAGCAGGGGGACACAGAACACTGAAGCTTTCTTT
cdr3_aa: CASRGTQNTEAFF

cdr3_length: 17
j_call: TRBJ1-5
clone_size: few
v_call: TRBV10-3
d_call: TRBD1
cdr3_nt: TGTGCCATCAGTGAGTCGACTCAGGGGGCAAGCAATCAGCCCCAGCATTTT
cdr3_aa: CAISESTQGASNQPQHF

cdr3_length: 16
j_call: TRBJ1-1
clone_size: few
v_call: TRBV13
d_call: -
cdr3_nt: TGTGCCAGCAGCGTACAGGTTACCTCACCGAACACTGAAGCTTTCTTT
cdr3_aa: CASSVQVTSPNTEAFF

cdr3_length: 17
j_call: TRBJ2-7
clone_size: -
v_call: TRBV4-3
d_call: -
cdr3_nt: TGCGCCAGCAGCCAAGACCGAAATCGGGAAAGGGCGAACGAGCAGTACTTC
cdr3_aa: CASSQDRNRERANEQYF

cdr3_length: 15
j_call: TRBJ1-4
clone_size: -
v_call: TRBV18
d_call: TRBD1
cdr3_nt: TGTGCCAGCTCACCCCGGACAGGAGAAGATGAAAAACTGTTTTTT
cdr3_aa: CASSPRTGEDEKLFF

cdr3_length: 13
j_call: TRBJ1-2
clone_size: -
v_call: TRBV27
d_call: -
cdr3_nt: TGCGCCAGCAGTTTCGGGAATTACTATGGCTACACCTTC
cdr3_aa: CASSFGNYYGYTF

cdr3_length: 17
j_call: TRBJ1-5
clone_size: few
v_call: TRBV19
d_call: TRBD1
cdr3_nt: TGTGCCAGTAGTATGGGGACAGCGCTTGGGAGCAATCAGCCCCAGCATTTT
cdr3_aa: CASSMGTALGSNQPQHF

cdr3_length: 14
j_call: TRBJ1-2
clone_size: few
v_call: TRBV9
d_call: TRBD1
cdr3_nt: TGTGCCAGCAGCACCCTGACAGGGCCGGAGGGCTACACCTTC
cdr3_aa: CASSTLTGPEGYTF

cdr3_length: 13
j_call: TRBJ1-3
clone_size: -
v_call: TRBV2
d_call: -
cdr3_nt: TGTGCCAGCCTACAGTTCTCTGGAAACACCATATATTTT
cdr3_aa: CASLQFSGNTIYF

cdr3_length: 15
j_call: TRBJ1-1
clone_size: few
v_call: TRBV19
d_call: -
cdr3_nt: TGTGCCAGTAGCACTCGGGGGGCAGTGAACACTGAAGCTTTCTTT
cdr3_aa: CASSTRGAVNTEAFF

cdr3_length: 17
j_call: TRBJ2-3
clone_size: -
v_call: TRBV9
d_call: TRBD2
cdr3_nt: TGTGCCAGCAGCGTAGGAGACGGGGGGGCTCTCGCAGATACGCAGTATTTT
cdr3_aa: CASSVGDGGALADTQYF

cdr3_length: 15
j_call: TRBJ2-5
clone_size: -
v_call: TRBV7-9
d_call: TRBD1
cdr3_nt: TGTGCCAGCAGCCGTGACAGGGGCATTCAAGAGACCCAGTACTTC
cdr3_aa: CASSRDRGIQETQYF

cdr3_length: 15
j_call: TRBJ1-1
clone_size: few
v_call: TRBV10-3
d_call: -
cdr3_nt: TGTGCCATCAGTGAGTCCTCAGGGGCCGTCACTGAAGCTTTCTTT
cdr3_aa: CAISESSGAVTEAFF

cdr3_length: 14
j_call: TRBJ1-5
clone_size: few
v_call: TRBV5-6
d_call: -
cdr3_nt: TGTGCCAGCAAGAAATGGGGGGGCGATCGGCCCCAGCATTTT
cdr3_aa: CASKKWGGDRPQHF